A single sample gave rise to the 25 T cell receptor beta chains below, sequenced in a study of spatial heterogeneity in lung cancer. TCRdb independently ran MiXCR on the 5' RACE reads; one entry per CDR3 protein. Among some 22,000 distinct CDR3 sequences listed, around 5.1% were seen once. The sample's time point: sample taken at primary tumor resection. Specimen: PBMCs, collected at surgery. These receptor sequences come from a male donor with early-stage non-small cell lung cancer.

This clonotype came up many times. This sequence joins TRBV18 and TRBJ1-6; a possible D gene is TRBD1 (5 bases). The CDR3 has 15 residues. The ends were cut back, 2 bases at V and 10 bases at J, with 15 bases in the middle. Germline values: CDR1 KGHSH, CDR2 LQKENI. The CDR3 bases are TGTGCCAGCTCACCAGGATCACTCGGGGCATCACCCCTCCACTTT. Translation gives CASSPGSLGASPLHF.

This clonotype was recorded many times. The chain combines TRBV11-1 with TRBJ1-1, with a tentative D call TRBD1 (6 bases). Germline V gene data show CDR1 as SGHAT and CDR2 as FQDESV (reference sequence). The V and J ends lost 2 bases and 3 bases respectively, with 13 bases between them. The CDR3 is made up of 15 amino acids. The CDR3 sequence is CASSLPTGSHTEAFF. In DNA form, the CDR3 reads TGTGCCAGCAGCTTACCTACAGGGAGCCACACTGAAGCTTTCTTT.

At least ten counts were recorded for this clonotype. The V and J genes are TRBV29-1 and TRBJ2-3, with a possible D match to TRBD1 (6 bases). The V and J ends lost 5 bases and 2 bases respectively, with 17 bases between them. Germline V gene sequence: CDR1 SQVTM, CDR2 ANQGSEA. The length of the CDR3 is 15 residues. The CDR3 DNA reads as TGCAGCGTTCTGGGGGCTGGGGCCTCCACAGATACGCAGTATTTT. The encoded protein is CSVLGAGASTDTQYF.

This clonotype appeared many times. The chain employs TRBV27 and TRBJ2-7, with D perhaps given as TRBD1 or TRBD2 (5 bases each). V was cut by 5 bases and J by 5 bases, with 16 bases left in between. Per germline, CDR1 MNHEY and CDR2 SMNVEV (reference sequence). CDR3 length equals 14 residues. The CDR3 nucleotides are TGTGCCAGCAGTCCCCGGGGCGCTAGAAACGAGCAGTACTTC. Translating it yields CASSPRGARNEQYF.

This clonotype was found many times. The J gene is TRBJ1-5, the V gene TRBV7-2; D call uncertain. CDR3 length equals 15 residues. In germline, CDR1 is SGHTA, CDR2 FQGNSA. V was cut by 5 bases and J by 1 base, with 12 bases left in between. The CDR3 bases are TGTGCCAGCAGCCGTAGAGGGAGAAGCAATCAGCCCCAGCATTTT. Protein sequence: CASSRRGRSNQPQHF.

The V gene is TRBV27, the J gene TRBJ1-5; tentative D call: TRBD1 (5 bases). Trimming removed 4 bases from V and 4 bases from J, with 11 bases in between. This CDR3 has 14 residues. CDR1 MNHEY and CDR2 SMNVEV come from the germline V gene (reference sequence). The CDR3 nucleotides are TGTGCCAGCAGTTCTAAACAGGAGAATCAGCCCCAGCATTTT. Amino acids: CASSSKQENQPQHF.

This clonotype was seen repeatedly, ten times or more. The rearrangement uses TRBV7-3 and TRBJ1-2; TRBD1 aligns across 7 bases. Germline CDR1 is SGHTA and CDR2 is FQGTGA. The CDR3 spans 14 residues. Trimming at V came to 1 base and at J to 4 bases, leaving 3 bases not matched to a gene. CDR3 sequence reads: CASSLSDRAYGYTF. In DNA form, the CDR3 reads TGTGCCAGCAGCTTAAGTGACAGGGCCTATGGCTACACCTTC.

This clonotype was recorded at least ten times. The chain is built from TRBV29-1 and TRBJ2-7, with D perhaps TRBD1 (6 bases). There are 15 residues in the CDR3. Germline V gene lookup returns CDR1 SQVTM and CDR2 ANQGSEA. Trimming took 2 bases from V and 2 from J, leaving 16 bases between them. The CDR3 reads CSVELRGTPTYEQYF. CDR3 bases: TGCAGCGTTGAATTGAGGGGGACACCGACCTACGAGCAGTACTTC.

This clonotype was recorded many times. The chain employs TRBV11-1 and TRBJ2-7, with D perhaps TRBD1 (6 bases). The germline V and J ends were trimmed by 5 bases and 3 bases, with 8 bases remaining between them. CDR3 length equals 12 residues. The germline V gene encodes CDR1 SGHAT and CDR2 FQDESV (reference sequence). The CDR3 nucleotides read TGTGCCAGCAGCCCGGACAGCTACGAGCAGTACTTC. Its translation is CASSPDSYEQYF. The full variable domain, with the rest looked up from reference TRBV11-1 and TRBJ2-7, is EAEVAQSPRYKITEKSQAVAFWCDPISGHATLYWYRQILGQGPELLVQFQDESVVDDSQLPKDRFSAERLKGVDSTLKIQPAELGDSAMYLCASSPDSYEQYFGPGTRLTVT.

In this sample, this clonotype turned up many times. The rearrangement uses TRBV2 and TRBJ1-2; the D gene is possibly TRBD1 (5 bases). Per germline, CDR1 SNHLY and CDR2 FYNNEI. There are 13 residues in the CDR3. Between the trimmed V and J ends, which lost 6 bases and 3 bases, there was a span of 11 bases. CDR3 DNA: TGTGCCAGCAGCACACAGGTGGACTATGGCTACACCTTC. Translating gives CASSTQVDYGYTF.

This clonotype was observed at least ten times. This CDR3 is CASSYSSGGGYEQYF. CDR3 DNA sequence: TGTGCCAGCAGTTACTCTTCAGGAGGGGGATACGAGCAGTACTTC. V and J are TRBV6-5 and TRBJ2-7; possibly TRBD1 or TRBD2 for D (6 bases each). Per germline, CDR1 MNHEY and CDR2 SVGAGI. V shed 0 bases and J shed 4 bases, with 13 bases lying between them. The CDR3 is made up of 15 amino acids.

There are many counts of this clonotype. The J gene is TRBJ2-3, the V gene TRBV20-1, with 12 bases that match TRBD2. The CDR3 is 16 amino acids. The germline V gene encodes CDR1 DFQATT and CDR2 SNEGSKA (reference sequence). J lost 4 bases, V lost 3 bases, and 8 bases had no gene match. CDR3 protein: CSARARLAGVADTQYF. CDR3 DNA sequence: TGCAGTGCTAGGGCCAGACTAGCGGGAGTGGCAGATACGCAGTATTTT.

Only a few counts were recorded for this clonotype. One junction end does not reproduce the germline sequence, and a read error may be involved. This chain links TRBV7-7 with TRBJ2-5; TRBD2 is a possible D gene (5 bases). This CDR3 spans 14 amino acids. CDR1 and CDR2 (germline): SSHAT, FNYEAQ (reference sequence). CDR3 sequence: CASSLEGSLETQYF. In DNA form, the CDR3 reads TGTGCTAGCAGCTTAGAGGGCAGCTTGGAGACCCAGTACTTC.

In this sample, this clonotype turned up many times. The CDR3 sequence: CASSLQDRVLNQPQHF. DNA of the CDR3: TGTGCCAGCAGTTTACAAGACAGGGTTCTAAATCAGCCCCAGCATTTT. The chain is built from TRBV28 and TRBJ1-5; 7 bases agree with TRBD1. Per the germline V gene, CDR1 is MDHEN and CDR2 is SYDVKM. Trimming took 2 bases from V and 4 from J; bases not matched to a gene: 8. This CDR3 comprises 16 residues.

This sequence joins TRBV6-2 or TRBV6-3 and TRBJ2-1; D gene unclear. V was shortened by 2 bases and J by 1 base, with 6 bases between the two germline ends. This CDR3 contains 14 residues. CDR1 is MNHEY and CDR2 is SVGEGT in the germline V gene. This chain's CDR3 is CASSYGRSYNEQFF. CDR3 coding DNA: TGTGCCAGCAGTTACGGAAGATCCTACAATGAGCAGTTCTTC.

The table lists this clonotype with many counts. The chain joins TRBV6-1 to TRBJ1-5; 7 nucleotides match TRBD1. CDR1 is MNHNS, CDR2 SASEGT, per germline. The CDR3 has 13 amino acids. The V segment lost 7 bases and the J segment 7 bases; nucleotides outside the gene matches: 7. CDR3 DNA: TGTGCCAGCATACAGGGGAGGCAGCAGCCCCAGCATTTT. Residues: CASIQGRQQPQHF.

This clonotype ranks as medium-sized. This chain uses TRBV5-1 with TRBJ2-1, with no clear D. The CDR3 totals 13 residues. V was trimmed by 1 base and J by 9 bases, leaving 11 bases between them. The germline CDR1 and CDR2 sequences are SGHRS and YFSETQ. The CDR3 loop is CASSLNPPSEQFF. CDR3 bases: TGCGCCAGCAGCTTGAACCCCCCCTCTGAGCAGTTCTTC.

Ten or more counts support this clonotype. This chain joins TRBV5-6 and TRBJ2-7, with 8 bases matching TRBD1. The V segment lost 4 bases and the J segment 12 bases; nucleotides outside the gene matches: 15. The germline CDR1 and CDR2 sequences are SGHDT and YYEEEE. The CDR3 loop spans 14 amino acids. This chain's CDR3 is CASSALQAGQDLYF. In nucleotides, the CDR3 is TGTGCCAGCAGCGCCCTTCAGGCGGGACAGGACCTGTACTTC.

The table lists this clonotype with many counts. The chain employs TRBV7-3 and TRBJ2-5; 7 bases are shared with TRBD2. With V trimmed by 1 base and J by 2 bases, 4 bases remained unmatched. Germline loops: CDR1 SGHTA, CDR2 FQGTGA. The CDR3 covers 15 residues. CDR3 residues: CASSLMGGPQETQYF. CDR3 coding DNA: TGTGCCAGCAGCTTAATGGGAGGGCCACAAGAGACCCAGTACTTC.

This clonotype was counted many times. The rearrangement links TRBV2 to TRBJ2-4; D is ambiguous. Germline values: CDR1 SNHLY, CDR2 FYNNEI. Trimming took 8 bases from V and 0 from J, leaving 14 bases between them. The CDR3 spans 15 residues. Here the CDR3 DNA reads TGTGCCAGCGGTAAAGAATCTCTAGCCAAAAACATTCAGTACTTC. Translation gives CASGKESLAKNIQYF.

This clonotype was picked up many times. The chain links TRBV14 to TRBJ1-2; weak D call: TRBD1 (5 bases). Germline V gene sequence: CDR1 SGHDN, CDR2 FVKESK. This CDR3 spans 15 amino acids. Between the trimmed V and J ends, which lost 3 bases and 4 bases, there was a span of 15 bases. CDR3 region: CASSHRATLSYGYTF. The CDR3 coding sequence is TGTGCCAGCAGCCACAGGGCCACGCTTTCCTATGGCTACACCTTC. Full variable domain (outside the CDR3, taken from reference TRBV14 and TRBJ1-2): EAGVTQFPSHSVIEKGQTVTLRCDPISGHDNLYWYRRVMGKEIKFLLHFVKESKQDESGMPNNRFLAERTGGTYSTLKVQPAELEDSGVYFCASSHRATLSYGYTFGSGTRLTVV.

This clonotype was detected a few times. This chain connects TRBV15 to TRBJ2-2, with unresolved D. The germline V and J ends were trimmed by 5 bases and 6 bases, with 16 bases remaining between them. Germline V lookup: CDR1 LNHNV, CDR2 YYDKDF (reference sequence). The CDR3 is made up of 15 amino acids. The CDR3 protein is CATSPGPTPPGELFF. DNA for the CDR3: TGTGCCACCAGCCCCGGACCGACCCCCCCCGGGGAGCTGTTTTTT.

This clonotype came up many times. V usage is TRBV27 and J usage is TRBJ2-7; 8 nucleotides line up with TRBD1. The CDR3 is made up of 14 amino acids. Germline trimming cut 4 bases from V and 2 bases from J; bases unmatched to any gene: 4. Germline V gene sequence: CDR1 MNHEY, CDR2 SMNVEV (reference sequence). The CDR3 is CASSSRTGPYEQYF. CDR3 DNA sequence: TGTGCCAGCAGTTCAAGGACAGGGCCCTACGAGCAGTACTTC.

The sample holds many counts of this clonotype. This rearrangement joins TRBV6-2 or TRBV6-3 to TRBJ1-5; 8 bases match TRBD1. The trim removed 6 bases at V and 11 bases at J, leaving 9 bases unmatched. The CDR3 is made up of 13 amino acids. Germline lookup yields CDR1 MNHEY and CDR2 SVGEGT. The CDR3 sequence: CASRPTGGRAQHF. The CDR3, as DNA: TGTGCCAGCAGACCTACAGGGGGTAGGGCCCAGCATTTT.

This clonotype was picked up many times. V and J are TRBV5-1 and TRBJ2-7; D is perhaps TRBD1 (5 bases). The V gene's germline CDR1 is SGHRS and CDR2 YFSETQ. Trimming shortened V by 0 bases and J by 5 bases, and 6 bases separated the two germline ends. The CDR3 has 12 amino acids. The CDR3 loop is CASSLGRDEQYF. The CDR3 DNA reads as TGCGCCAGCAGCTTGGGCAGGGACGAGCAGTACTTC.